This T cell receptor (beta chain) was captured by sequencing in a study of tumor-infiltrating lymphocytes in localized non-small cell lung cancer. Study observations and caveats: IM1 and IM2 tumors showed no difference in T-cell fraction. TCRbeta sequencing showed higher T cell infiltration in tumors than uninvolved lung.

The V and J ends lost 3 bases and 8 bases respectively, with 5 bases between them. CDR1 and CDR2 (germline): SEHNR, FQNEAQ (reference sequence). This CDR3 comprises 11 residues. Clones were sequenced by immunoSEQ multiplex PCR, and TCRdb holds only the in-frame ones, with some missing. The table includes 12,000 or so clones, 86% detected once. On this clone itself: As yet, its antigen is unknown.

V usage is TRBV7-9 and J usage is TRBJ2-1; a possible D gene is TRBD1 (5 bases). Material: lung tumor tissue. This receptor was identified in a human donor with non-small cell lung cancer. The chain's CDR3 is CASSFRDEQFF. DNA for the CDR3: TGTGCCAGCAGCTTCAGGGATGAGCAGTTCTTC.